This T cell receptor beta chain is from a study of control samples from healthy donors and cancer patients. Germline lookup yields CDR1 MNHEY and CDR2 SVGAGI. V lost 7 bases and J lost 8, with 17 bases in between. CDR3 size: 14 residues. TCRdb's copy holds only in-frame clones and misses some; the assay was immunoSEQ multiplex PCR. The data contain some 150,000 clones, 93% of them singletons. Input material: blood. The clonotype originates from a man in his fifties or sixties in good health. V and J are TRBV6-5 and TRBJ1-4; a weak D match, TRBD1 (6 bases). The CDR3, as DNA: TGTGCCAGCACCGAAGGGGGGGTGAAAGAAAAACTGTTTTTT. Translation: CASTEGGVKEKLFF.